Shown below are 14 T cell receptor beta chains from a single sample sequenced in a study of cytomegalovirus exposure and HLA in healthy donors (TCRdb year 2017). Receptors were amplified or captured by the immunoSEQ multiplex PCR assay. For the multiplex PCR, a mixture combining 60 forward primers for TCR Vbeta segments and 13 reverse primers for TCR Jbeta segments was used. The table was pulled from immuneACCESS by TCRdb, which kept in-frame rearrangements only. Such tables lose some clones; where checked, under half of the loss comes from unresolved V genes, and the rest has no known cause. The sample table lists roughly 43,000 clones, roughly 60% of them with a count of one. About 9% of the sample belongs to the ten largest clones. The sample taken for sequencing was PBMCs. These receptors came from a human donor in good health.

V is TRBV2 and J is TRBJ1-3; 8 positions agree with TRBD1. The CDR3 has 16 residues. Unmatched junction bases numbered 4, after V lost 2 bases and J lost 1 base. CDR1 and CDR2 from the germline V gene are SNHLY and FYNNEI. The CDR3 region has the DNA TGTGCCAGCAGTGAACAGGGGGCATTTTCTGGAAACACCATATATTTT. It encodes CASSEQGAFSGNTIYF.

The chain has TRBV5-1 and TRBJ2-5; 9 bases agree with TRBD1. The CDR3 extends over 14 amino acids. CDR1 is SGHRS and CDR2 is YFSETQ in the germline V gene. With V trimmed by 7 bases and J by 2 bases, 6 bases remained unmatched. CDR3 nucleotide sequence: TGCGCCAGCCAACTAGGGACAGGGCAAGAGACCCAGTACTTC. Its translation: CASQLGTGQETQYF.

This chain links TRBV21-1 with TRBJ1-4; the table's D call TRBD1 went unverified against the DNA. TRBV21-1 is an annotated pseudogene. The CDR3 is 19 residues long. This chain's CDR3 is CASSRPIDREDANPEKLFF. The CDR3 region has the DNA TGTGCCAGCAGCAGACCGATCGACAGGGAGGACGCCAACCCTGAAAAACTGTTTTTT.

The chain is built from TRBV30 and TRBJ1-1; D is unresolved. Germline V gene lookup returns CDR1 GTSNPN and CDR2 SVGIG (reference sequence). There are 13 residues in the CDR3. V was cut by 1 base and J by 0 bases, with 6 bases left in between. CDR3 amino acids: CAWSGQLNTEAFF. Here the CDR3 DNA reads TGTGCCTGGAGTGGGCAGTTGAACACTGAAGCTTTCTTT. Combining the CDR3 with reference TRBV30 and TRBJ1-1 gives the whole variable domain SQTIHQWPATLVQPVGSPLSLECTVEGTSNPNLYWYRQAAGRGLQLLFYSVGIGQISSEVPQNLSASRPQDRQFILSSKKLLLSDSGFYLCAWSGQLNTEAFFGQGTRLTVV.

This chain links TRBV5-1 with TRBJ2-5; 8 positions match TRBD1. CDR1 and CDR2 (germline): SGHRS, YFSETQ. The CDR3 runs to 16 residues. V lost 4 bases, J lost 2 bases, and 10 bases stayed unmatched. Here the CDR3 reads CASSIDVRGRQETQYF. The CDR3 DNA follows: TGCGCCAGCAGCATAGACGTCAGGGGGCGGCAAGAGACCCAGTACTTC.

This clone was picked up a small number of times. V and J are TRBV5-1 and TRBJ1-4; D might be TRBD1 (6 bases). The CDR3 is 16 amino acids. The V gene lost 0 bases and the J gene lost 0 bases, with 9 bases spanning the gap. Germline V lookup: CDR1 SGHRS, CDR2 YFSETQ. CDR3 protein: CASSLGWTATNEKLFF. Here the CDR3 DNA reads TGCGCCAGCAGCTTGGGGTGGACAGCAACTAATGAAAAACTGTTTTTT. Using reference TRBV5-1 and TRBJ1-4 for the parts outside the CDR3, the full variable domain is KAGVTQTPRYLIKTRGQQVTLSCSPISGHRSVSWYQQTPGQGLQFLFEYFSETQRNKGNFPGRFSGRQFSNSRSEMNVSTLELGDSALYLCASSLGWTATNEKLFFGSGTQLSVL.

The chain combines TRBV6-1 with TRBJ2-7; 8 bases agree with TRBD2. The CDR3 consists of 15 residues. With V trimmed by 4 bases and J by 0 bases, 5 bases remained unmatched. The germline V gene encodes CDR1 MNHNS and CDR2 SASEGT. The CDR3 nucleotides are TGTGCCAGCAGTGGAGTAGCGGGGAGCTCCTACGAGCAGTACTTC. Translated: CASSGVAGSSYEQYF.

The chain joins TRBV28 to TRBJ1-2; D is uncertain. Per germline, CDR1 MDHEN and CDR2 SYDVKM. CDR3 length: 15 amino acids. Trimming stripped 8 bases from V and 1 base from J, with 17 bases between. The DNA of the CDR3 is TGTGCCAGCTTAGGTATGCGGGAAGATAACTATGGCTACACCTTC. Amino acid sequence: CASLGMREDNYGYTF.

The CDR3 loop is CASRVTSGGTYEQYF. CDR3 nucleotides: TGTGCCAGCAGAGTGACTAGCGGGGGAACCTACGAGCAGTACTTC. This rearrangement joins TRBV6-5 to TRBJ2-7, with TRBD2 identical over 12 bases. Germline CDR1 MNHEY, CDR2 SVGAGI. The length of the CDR3 is 15 residues. With 6 bases clipped from V and 2 bases from J, the junction kept 5 bases outside the gene matches.

V usage is TRBV6-5 and J usage is TRBJ2-1, with 10 bases fitting TRBD1. In germline, CDR1 is MNHEY, CDR2 SVGAGI. J lost 10 bases, V lost 2 bases, and 5 bases had no gene match. The CDR3 extends over 14 amino acids. The DNA of the CDR3 is TGTGCCAGCAGTTACGGACAGGGGGGGAGGGAGCAGTTCTTC. Its translation is CASSYGQGGREQFF.

The chain combines TRBV6-1 with TRBJ1-2; D may be TRBD1 (5 bases). The V end lost 4 bases, the J end lost 7 bases, and 19 bases lay between the germline ends. The CDR3 covers 15 residues. CDR1 is MNHNS and CDR2 is SASEGT in the germline V gene. As DNA, the CDR3 is TGTGCCAGCAGTGGAGGACCGAACCAGGGCTTTGGCTACACCTTC. It codes for CASSGGPNQGFGYTF.

The V and J genes are TRBV6-6 and TRBJ1-6, with TRBD1 matching over 7 bases. V shed 6 bases, J shed 2 bases, and the junction held 7 bases outside the gene matches. Germline V gives CDR1 MNHNY, CDR2 SVGAGI (reference sequence). The CDR3 totals 16 residues. The CDR3 DNA is TGTGCCAGCAGCCCCACAGGGGCCGCCTATAATTCACCCCTCCACTTT. Translation: CASSPTGAAYNSPLHF.

This chain connects TRBV5-1 to TRBJ1-1; a possible D gene is TRBD1 (6 bases). CDR3 length: 14 amino acids. The germline V and J ends were trimmed by 0 bases and 7 bases, with 13 bases remaining between them. In germline, CDR1 is SGHRS, CDR2 YFSETQ. The CDR3: CASSLEGGALEAFF. The CDR3 DNA is TGCGCCAGCAGCTTGGAAGGGGGGGCACTTGAAGCTTTCTTT.

The chain has TRBV11-1 and TRBJ1-4; 9 bases align to TRBD1. V dropped 3 bases and J dropped 4; count of bases not matched to a gene: 3. This CDR3 is built from 15 residues. Germline lookup yields CDR1 SGHAT and CDR2 FQDESV (reference sequence). The CDR3 DNA follows: TGTGCCAGCAGCTTGGACAGGGGATTTAATGAAAAACTGTTTTTT. It encodes CASSLDRGFNEKLFF.